These 27 T cell receptor beta chains came from one sample sequenced in a study of T cell clones after liver transplantation. The table came from immunoSEQ multiplex PCR; TCRdb's copy has only in-frame clones and leaves some out. The sample includes some 6,500 clones, 70% seen only once; the top ten take approximately 25%. Specimen: CD8+ T cells from blood, collected before liver transplant. The receptors originated from a human donor who received a liver transplant.

The V and J genes are TRBV4-3 and TRBJ2-6, with D unresolved. The CDR3 consists of 15 residues. The V gene's germline CDR1 is LGHNA and CDR2 YSLEER. The V end lost 1 base, the J end lost 0 bases, and 4 bases lay between the germline ends. CDR3 nucleotides: TGCGCCAGCAGCCAAGTCTTCTCTGGGGCCAACGTCCTGACTTTC. It codes for CASSQVFSGANVLTF.

This chain joins TRBV28 and TRBJ2-7, with TRBD1 matching over 8 bases. The CDR3 spans 14 residues. Per the germline V gene, CDR1 is MDHEN and CDR2 is SYDVKM. With V trimmed by 1 base and J by 6 bases, 5 bases remained unmatched. For the CDR3, the DNA is TGTGCCAGCAGTTTATCGGGCAGGGGGCGCGAGCAGTACGTC. Translating gives CASSLSGRGREQYV.

The rearrangement uses TRBV7-9 and TRBJ2-1; D not resolved. The CDR3 is 14 residues long. Deletions cut 1 base from V and 6 bases from J, with 10 bases between. Germline-derived CDR1 and CDR2 are SEHNR and FQNEAQ (reference sequence). This chain's CDR3 is CASSLGHPLNEQFF. The CDR3 bases are TGTGCCAGCAGCTTAGGTCATCCCCTCAATGAGCAGTTCTTC.

The V and J genes are TRBV2 and TRBJ2-3, with TRBD2 matching over 14 bases. Per germline, CDR1 SNHLY and CDR2 FYNNEI. V gave up 8 bases and J gave up 1 base; unmatched junction bases: 2. This CDR3 contains 15 residues. The CDR3 spells CASLGLAGGTDTQYF. In DNA, the CDR3 is TGTGCCAGCTTGGGACTAGCGGGGGGCACAGATACGCAGTATTTT.

This sequence joins TRBV5-1 and TRBJ1-1; no clear D gene. Germline values: CDR1 SGHRS, CDR2 YFSETQ. The V end was cut by 2 bases, the J end by 1 base, with 9 bases between. CDR3 size: 14 residues. DNA of the CDR3: TGCGCCAGCAGCTTAACACCGGGGAACACTGAAGCTTTCTTT. Amino acids: CASSLTPGNTEAFF.

J is TRBJ2-3 and V is TRBV5-6; 11 bases are a match to TRBD2. This CDR3 is built from 18 residues. After removal of 1 base from V and 3 bases from J, the junction contained 10 bases not matched to a gene. Germline V CDR1 and CDR2: SGHDT, YYEEEE. The CDR3 DNA reads TGTGCCAGCAGCTTGCCTCAGAGACTAGCGGGGATTACAGATACGCAGTATTTT. Protein sequence: CASSLPQRLAGITDTQYF.

The V call is TRBV4-3, the J call TRBJ2-6; 9 bases match TRBD1. The CDR3 runs 17 residues. V trimming: 0 bases; J trimming: 2 bases; junction bases outside the gene matches: 2. Per germline, CDR1 LGHNA and CDR2 YSLEER. CDR3 nucleotides: TGCGCCAGCAGCCAAGATGGGACAGGGACTGGGGCCAACGTCCTGACTTTC. This encodes CASSQDGTGTGANVLTF.

This chain uses TRBV6-5 with TRBJ1-6, with 10 nucleotides matching TRBD1. The junction had 7 bases not matched to a gene; V was cut back by 4 bases and J by 10 bases. The CDR3 totals 15 residues. The germline V gene has CDR1 MNHEY and CDR2 SVGAGI. The CDR3 DNA sequence: TGTGCCAGCAGTTTGGGACAGGGGCCGGGGTCACCCCTCCACTTT. Residues: CASSLGQGPGSPLHF.

This chain links TRBV7-9 with TRBJ2-3, with 12 nucleotides matching TRBD2. The CDR3 is made up of 16 amino acids. Germline V CDR1 and CDR2: SEHNR, FQNEAQ (reference sequence). V lost 3 bases and J lost 4; bases outside the gene matches: 5. Here the CDR3 reads CASSLERLAGADTQYF. The CDR3 DNA is TGTGCCAGCAGCTTGGAGAGACTAGCGGGGGCAGATACGCAGTATTTT.

V gene TRBV4-2 combines with J gene TRBJ1-1; weak D call: TRBD1 (5 bases). The V gene lost 1 base and the J gene lost 4 bases, with 10 bases spanning the gap. This CDR3 has 14 residues. The V gene's germline CDR1 is LGHNA and CDR2 YNFKEQ. The CDR3 region is CASSQVLGGTEAFF. Written as DNA, the CDR3 is TGTGCCAGCAGCCAAGTCCTTGGGGGCACTGAAGCTTTCTTT.

The chain combines TRBV6-5 with TRBJ2-7, with TRBD1 identical over 7 bases. The J segment lost 4 bases and the V segment lost 6 bases, leaving 12 bases of the junction unmatched. Germline lookup yields CDR1 MNHEY and CDR2 SVGAGI. This CDR3 contains 15 residues. The CDR3 nucleotides are TGTGCCAGCAGCTCGTGGACAGGCGTGGGGTACGAGCAGTACTTC. Its translation: CASSSWTGVGYEQYF.

This chain uses TRBV6-6 with TRBJ2-2, with 10 nucleotides matching TRBD2. V lost 6 bases to trimming and J lost 7 bases; unmatched junction nucleotides: 8. The CDR3 has 15 residues. Germline values: CDR1 MNHNY, CDR2 SVGAGI (reference sequence). This CDR3 is CASSPGTSEFGELFF. The CDR3 DNA sequence: TGTGCCAGCAGCCCCGGGACTAGCGAATTCGGGGAGCTGTTTTTT.

V gene TRBV7-9 combines with J gene TRBJ2-5, with D hard to call. The CDR3 has 14 residues. CDR1 is SEHNR, CDR2 FQNEAQ, per germline (reference sequence). The V and J ends lost 8 bases and 2 bases respectively, with 15 bases between them. Here the CDR3 DNA reads TGTGCCAGCTTAGACGACCTTAAGCAAGAGACCCAGTACTTC. It translates to CASLDDLKQETQYF.

CDR3 region: CASSLSGGVGETQYF. Written as DNA, the CDR3 is TGTGCCAGCAGCTTAAGTGGCGGCGTTGGAGAGACCCAGTACTTC. The chain couples TRBV7-9 to TRBJ2-5; no clear D. The CDR3 loop spans 15 amino acids. The V end lost 2 bases, the J end lost 4 bases, and 14 bases lay between the germline ends. Per germline, CDR1 SEHNR and CDR2 FQNEAQ (reference sequence).

CDR3 amino acids: CASSSSSGLSNQPQHF. The CDR3 nucleotides are TGTGCCAGCAGCTCGTCGAGTGGACTGAGCAATCAGCCCCAGCATTTT. The chain combines TRBV7-9 with TRBJ1-5; D ambiguous. Germline values: CDR1 SEHNR, CDR2 FQNEAQ (reference sequence). With 4 bases removed from V and 1 base from J, the gap between germline ends came to 14 bases. There are 16 residues in the CDR3.

The chain joins TRBV7-9 to TRBJ2-5, with a tentative D call TRBD1 (8 bases). Germline CDR1 is SEHNR and CDR2 is FQNEAQ (reference sequence). Trimming cost V 5 bases and J 5 bases, with 18 bases left between them. The CDR3 has 15 residues. Here the CDR3 DNA reads TGTGCCAGCAGCCCTAGGACAGGGAGGGAGGAGACCCAGTACTTC. This translates into CASSPRTGREETQYF.

This clone showed up just a few times. The V and J genes are TRBV27 and TRBJ1-2; D unresolved. The CDR3 spans 13 residues. Between the trimmed V and J ends, which lost 2 bases and 3 bases, there was a span of 7 bases. Germline V CDR1 and CDR2: MNHEY, SMNVEV (reference sequence). CDR3 in amino acids: CASSLHRDYGYTF. The DNA for the CDR3 is TGTGCCAGCAGTTTACACAGAGACTATGGCTACACCTTC.

The V and J genes are TRBV27 and TRBJ2-1, with D tentatively TRBD1 (6 bases). V was cut by 3 bases and J by 5 bases, with 20 bases left in between. The CDR3 contains 17 residues. Germline values: CDR1 MNHEY, CDR2 SMNVEV (reference sequence). The chain's CDR3 is CASSLLAQGRIDNEQFF. The CDR3 nucleotides are TGTGCCAGCAGTTTGCTTGCCCAGGGGAGAATAGACAATGAGCAGTTCTTC.

The chain recombines TRBV27 with TRBJ2-1; 9 nucleotides line up with TRBD1. The length of the CDR3 is 15 residues. Germline CDR1 reads MNHEY; CDR2 reads SMNVEV (reference sequence). Trimming cost V 6 bases and J 3 bases; bases outside gene matches: 6. Written as DNA, the CDR3 is TGTGCCAGCAGAACGGACAGGGGAATCTACAATGAGCAGTTCTTC. Translating it yields CASRTDRGIYNEQFF.

The rearrangement uses TRBV6-1 and TRBJ1-6; D is uncertain. Germline values: CDR1 MNHNS, CDR2 SASEGT. V dropped 8 bases and J dropped 4 bases, with 6 bases sitting between them. The CDR3 consists of 12 residues. CDR3 DNA: TGTGCCAGCCGGGCGTATAATTCACCCCTCCACTTT. Its translation: CASRAYNSPLHF.

The chain uses TRBV4-1 and TRBJ2-7, with D possibly called TRBD1 or TRBD2 (5 bases each). The CDR3 is made up of 15 amino acids. In germline, CDR1 is MGHRA, CDR2 YSYEKL. The V end was cut by 5 bases, the J end by 2 bases, with 16 bases between. CDR3 sequence: CASSLSTGTTYEQYF. CDR3 nucleotides: TGCGCCAGCAGCTTATCTACCGGGACCACCTACGAGCAGTACTTC.

V is TRBV28 and J is TRBJ1-1, with TRBD1 matching 7 bases. The germline gives CDR1 MDHEN, CDR2 SYDVKM. This CDR3 region has 16 residues. V was clipped by 6 bases and J by 1 base; unmatched bases: 11. The CDR3 loop reads CASSLDTGTENTEAFF. In nucleotides, the CDR3 is TGTGCCAGCAGCTTAGACACAGGGACAGAGAACACTGAAGCTTTCTTT. The full variable domain, completed using reference TRBV28 and TRBJ1-1, is DVKVTQSSRYLVKRTGEKVFLECVQDMDHENMFWYRQDPGLGLRLIYFSYDVKMKEKGDIPEGYSVSREKKERFSLILESASTNQTSMYLCASSLDTGTENTEAFFGQGTRLTVV.

The chain links TRBV5-5 to TRBJ2-7; D may be TRBD2 (8 bases). V was pared by 2 bases and J by 0 bases, with 12 bases between. Germline V lookup: CDR1 SGHKS, CDR2 YYEKEE (reference sequence). CDR3 size: 15 residues. CDR3 amino acids: CASSFGGDSSYEQYV. In nucleotides, the CDR3 is TGTGCCAGCAGCTTCGGGGGGGACAGCTCCTACGAGCAGTACGTC.

This chain connects TRBV29-1 to TRBJ2-1, with no clear D. Germline loops: CDR1 SQVTM, CDR2 ANQGSEA. This CDR3 comprises 13 residues. V lost 6 bases, J lost 0 bases, and 9 bases lay in between. The CDR3 DNA follows: TGCAGCGTGGGGTCAGGCTCCTACAATGAGCAGTTCTTC. This encodes CSVGSGSYNEQFF.

This clone was seen once. V usage is TRBV27 and J usage is TRBJ2-1; 13 bases are shared with TRBD2. Germline loops: CDR1 MNHEY, CDR2 SMNVEV (reference sequence). With V trimmed by 6 bases and J by 9 bases, 8 bases remained unmatched. This CDR3 contains 15 residues. The CDR3 nucleotides are TGTGCCAGCAGAACGAGGACTAGCGGGAGTATTGAGCAGTTCTTC. Amino acids: CASRTRTSGSIEQFF.

By share of the sample, this clone is medium-sized. V is TRBV9 and J is TRBJ1-3, with a weak D call TRBD1 (5 bases). Germline V gene data show CDR1 as SGDLS and CDR2 as YYNGEE. This CDR3 region has 16 residues. The V end was cut by 0 bases, the J end by 1 base, with 11 bases between. The CDR3 DNA is TGTGCCAGCAGCGTAGAGGGCAGGGTGTCTGGAAACACCATATATTTT. Its protein product is CASSVEGRVSGNTIYF. The variable domain in full, with the rest retrieved from reference TRBV9 and TRBJ1-3, is DSGVTQTPKHLITATGQRVTLRCSPRSGDLSVYWYQQSLDQGLQFLIQYYNGEERAKGNILERFSAQQFPDLHSELNLSSLELGDSALYFCASSVEGRVSGNTIYFGEGSWLTVV.

This clone is a singleton in its sample. The V call is TRBV11-2, the J call TRBJ2-2; 9 bases are a match to TRBD1. The trim removed 1 base at V and 7 bases at J, leaving 7 bases unmatched. The CDR3 has 16 residues. Germline values: CDR1 SGHAT, CDR2 FQNNGV. Written as DNA, the CDR3 is TGTGCCAGCAGCTTAGGGGACAGGGAAGCGGGCGGGGAGCTGTTTTTT. This gives the protein CASSLGDREAGGELFF.